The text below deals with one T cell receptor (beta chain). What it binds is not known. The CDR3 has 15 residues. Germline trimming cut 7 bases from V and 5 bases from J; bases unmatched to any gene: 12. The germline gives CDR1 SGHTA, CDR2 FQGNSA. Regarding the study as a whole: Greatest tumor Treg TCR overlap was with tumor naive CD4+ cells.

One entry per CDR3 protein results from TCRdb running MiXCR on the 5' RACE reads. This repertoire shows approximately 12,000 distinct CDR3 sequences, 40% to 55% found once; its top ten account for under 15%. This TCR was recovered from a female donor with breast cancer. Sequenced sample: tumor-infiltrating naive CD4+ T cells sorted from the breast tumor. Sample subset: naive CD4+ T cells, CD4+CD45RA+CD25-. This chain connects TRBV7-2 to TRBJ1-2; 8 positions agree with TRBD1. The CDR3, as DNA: TGTGCCAGCACCACCACAGGACAGGGAACATATGGCTACACCTTC. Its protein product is CASTTTGQGTYGYTF.